One and the same sample provided the 8 T cell receptor beta chains below, sequenced in a study of identical twins. TCRdb reprocessed the 5' RACE reads via MiXCR and lists one record per CDR3 protein. The repertoire includes around 960,000 distinct CDR3 sequences, about 12% of them detected once, and around 1.5% sits in the top ten. The sample was also reused in another study, on yellow fever vaccine responses in identical twins.

The sequencing sample was made of PBMCs. The receptors come from a woman aged 18-29 years in good health.

Ten or more counts support this clonotype. The chain couples TRBV4-1 to TRBJ2-5; no clear D. The CDR3 runs 13 residues. V was pared by 1 base and J by 0 bases, with 3 bases between. From germline, CDR1 is MGHRA and CDR2 YSYEKL. The CDR3 region has the DNA TGCGCCAGCAGCCAAGCACACCAAGAGACCCAGTACTTC. Translating gives CASSQAHQETQYF.

The chain combines TRBV11-1 with TRBJ2-2; D is perhaps TRBD2 (5 bases). There are 14 residues in the CDR3. Trimming left V 2 bases short and J 7 bases short, with 11 bases between. Germline lookup yields CDR1 SGHAT and CDR2 FQDESV (reference sequence). This CDR3 is CASSLYPSIGELFF. CDR3 bases: TGTGCCAGCAGCTTATACCCTAGCATCGGGGAGCTGTTTTTT. Full variable domain (remainder filled in from reference TRBV11-1 and TRBJ2-2): EAEVAQSPRYKITEKSQAVAFWCDPISGHATLYWYRQILGQGPELLVQFQDESVVDDSQLPKDRFSAERLKGVDSTLKIQPAELGDSAMYLCASSLYPSIGELFFGEGSRLTVL.

This rearrangement joins TRBV12-5 to TRBJ1-1; D might be TRBD1 (5 bases). The V end lost 1 base, the J end lost 10 bases, and 13 bases lay between the germline ends. The CDR3 runs 13 residues. The germline CDR1 and CDR2 sequences are LGHNT and FRNRAP. The CDR3, as DNA: TGTGCTAGTGGTTTGGGCGGGTCTGGGGGAGCTTTCTTT. Its protein product is CASGLGGSGGAFF.

In its sample, this clonotype was seen a few times. The chain combines TRBV7-9 with TRBJ1-5; TRBD1 might be the D (6 bases). Trimming left V 4 bases short and J 1 base short, with 11 bases between. The CDR3 length is 15 residues. Germline assignment: CDR1 SEHNR and CDR2 FQNEAQ (reference sequence). CDR3 sequence reads: CASSSTTGSNQPQHF. DNA for the CDR3: TGTGCCAGCAGCTCAACAACAGGGAGCAATCAGCCCCAGCATTTT. The whole variable domain, filled in from reference TRBV7-9 and TRBJ1-5, reads DTGVSQNPRHKITKRGQNVTFRCDPISEHNRLYWYRQTLGQGPEFLTYFQNEAQLEKSRLLSDRFSAERPKGSFSTLEIQRTEQGDSAMYLCASSSTTGSNQPQHFGDGTRLSIL.

This clonotype has ten or more counts. The chain has TRBV12-5 and TRBJ2-5, with TRBD1 identical over 7 bases. Germline assignment: CDR1 LGHNT and CDR2 FRNRAP. The CDR3 has 13 residues. V gave up 6 bases and J gave up 3 bases; unmatched junction bases: 4. In DNA form, the CDR3 reads TGTGCTAGTGGCACCCAGGGGGAAGAGACCCAGTACTTC. Translation gives CASGTQGEETQYF.

The chain links TRBV29-1 to TRBJ2-1, with a possible D match to TRBD2 (6 bases). Germline CDR1 and CDR2: SQVTM and ANQGSEA. CDR3 length: 14 residues. V shed 5 bases and J shed 3 bases, with 14 bases lying between them. CDR3 nucleotides: TGCAGCGTTCTCCGGGAGTGGGGCTACAATGAGCAGTTCTTC. Protein product: CSVLREWGYNEQFF.

The V gene is TRBV24-1, the J gene TRBJ2-3; D not resolved. This CDR3 is 15 amino acids long. Per germline, CDR1 KGHDR and CDR2 SFDVKD. Trimming cost V 0 bases and J 5 bases, with 11 bases left between them. The CDR3 sequence: CATSDLVSSLDTQYF. The CDR3 DNA reads TGTGCCACCAGTGATTTGGTCAGTTCCCTAGATACGCAGTATTTT.

This clonotype was seen a few times. The gene calls are TRBV2 and TRBJ2-2; 12 nucleotides match TRBD2. The V segment lost 8 bases and the J segment 2 bases; nucleotides outside the gene matches: 0. The length of the CDR3 is 14 residues. Looked up from germline, CDR1 is SNHLY and CDR2 is FYNNEI. The CDR3 loop reads CASGLAGNTGELFF. CDR3 nucleotide sequence: TGTGCCAGCGGACTAGCGGGAAACACCGGGGAGCTGTTTTTT.